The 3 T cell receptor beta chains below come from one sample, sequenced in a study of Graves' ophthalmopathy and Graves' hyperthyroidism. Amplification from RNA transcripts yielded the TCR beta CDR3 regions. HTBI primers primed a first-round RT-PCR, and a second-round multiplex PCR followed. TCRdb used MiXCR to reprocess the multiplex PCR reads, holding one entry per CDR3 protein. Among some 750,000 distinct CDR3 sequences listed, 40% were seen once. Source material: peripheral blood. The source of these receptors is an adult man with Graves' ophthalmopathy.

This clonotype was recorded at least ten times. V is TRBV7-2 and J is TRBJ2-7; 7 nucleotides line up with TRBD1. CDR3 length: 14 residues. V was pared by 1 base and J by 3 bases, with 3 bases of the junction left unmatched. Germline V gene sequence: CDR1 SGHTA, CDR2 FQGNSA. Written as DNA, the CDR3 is TGTGCCAGCAGCTTAGTCCGGGACAGCTACGAGCAGTACTTC. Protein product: CASSLVRDSYEQYF.

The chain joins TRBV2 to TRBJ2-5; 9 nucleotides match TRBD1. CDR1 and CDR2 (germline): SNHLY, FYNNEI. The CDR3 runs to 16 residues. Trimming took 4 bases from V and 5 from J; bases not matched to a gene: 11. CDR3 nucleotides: TGTGCCAGCAGTGCCCCGGGACAGGGAGGACGGGAGACCCAGTACTTC. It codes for CASSAPGQGGRETQYF.

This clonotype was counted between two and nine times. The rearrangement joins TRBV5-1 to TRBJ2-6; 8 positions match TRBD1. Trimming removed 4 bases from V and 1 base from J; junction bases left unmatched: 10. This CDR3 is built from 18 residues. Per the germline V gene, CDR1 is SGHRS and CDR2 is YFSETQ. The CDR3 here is CASSRETGVRSGANVLTF. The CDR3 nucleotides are TGCGCCAGCAGCCGCGAGACAGGGGTTAGATCTGGGGCCAACGTCCTGACTTTC.